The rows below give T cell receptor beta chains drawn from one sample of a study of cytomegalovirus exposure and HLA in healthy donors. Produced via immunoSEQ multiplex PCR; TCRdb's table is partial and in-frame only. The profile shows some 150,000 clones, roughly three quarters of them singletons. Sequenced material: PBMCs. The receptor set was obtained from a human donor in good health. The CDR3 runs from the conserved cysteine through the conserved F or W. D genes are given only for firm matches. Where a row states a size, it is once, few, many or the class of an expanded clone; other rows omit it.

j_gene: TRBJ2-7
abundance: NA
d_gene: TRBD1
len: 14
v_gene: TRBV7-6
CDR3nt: TGTGCCAGCAGCCAGGACAGGGGGCTCTACGAGCAGTACTTC
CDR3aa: CASSQDRGLYEQYF

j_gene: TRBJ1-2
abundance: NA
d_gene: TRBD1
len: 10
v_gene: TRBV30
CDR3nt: TGTGCCTATTACAGGGGCGGCTACACCTTC
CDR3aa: CAYYRGGYTF

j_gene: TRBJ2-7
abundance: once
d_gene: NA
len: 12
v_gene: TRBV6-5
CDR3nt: TGTGCCAGCAGGGGGAGCTCCTACGAGCAGTACTTC
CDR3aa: CASRGSSYEQYF

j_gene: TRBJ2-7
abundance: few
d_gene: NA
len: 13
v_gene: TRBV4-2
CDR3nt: TGTGCCAGCAGCCAAGATATTGGCGGGGAGCAGTACTTC
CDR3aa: CASSQDIGGEQYF

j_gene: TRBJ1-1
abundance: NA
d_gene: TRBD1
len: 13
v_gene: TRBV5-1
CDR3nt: TGCGCCAGCAGCGGGGACAGGGCTCTGTCAGCTTTCTTT
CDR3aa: CASSGDRALSAFF

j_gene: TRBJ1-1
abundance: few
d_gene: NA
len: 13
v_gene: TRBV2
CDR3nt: TGTGCCAGCAGGAGGTACATGAACACTGAAGCTTTCTTT
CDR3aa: CASRRYMNTEAFF

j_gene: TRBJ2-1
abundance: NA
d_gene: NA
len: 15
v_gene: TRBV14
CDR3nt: TGTGCCAGCAGCCACTACCTTAGCTCCTACAATGAGCAGTTCTTC
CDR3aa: CASSHYLSSYNEQFF

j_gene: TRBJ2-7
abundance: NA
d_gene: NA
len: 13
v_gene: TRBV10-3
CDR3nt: TGTGCCATCCAAGGAGGGACCACCTACGAGCAGTACTTC
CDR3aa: CAIQGGTTYEQYF

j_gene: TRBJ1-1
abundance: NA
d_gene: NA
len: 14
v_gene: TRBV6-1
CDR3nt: TGTGCCAGCAGTGAACCGGGGGTGAGCACTGAAGCTTTCTTT
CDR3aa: CASSEPGVSTEAFF

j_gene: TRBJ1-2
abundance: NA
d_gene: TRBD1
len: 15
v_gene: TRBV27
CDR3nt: TGTGCCAGCAGGACAGGGCTACCACTGAACTATGGCTACACCTTC
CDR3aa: CASRTGLPLNYGYTF

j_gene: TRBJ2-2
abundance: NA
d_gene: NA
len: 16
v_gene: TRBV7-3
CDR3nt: TGTGCCAGCAGCCAGGGGTTTGGGGGGGCCACCGGGGAGCTGTTTTTT
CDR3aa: CASSQGFGGATGELFF

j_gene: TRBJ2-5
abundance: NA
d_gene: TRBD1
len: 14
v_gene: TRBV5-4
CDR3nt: TGTGCCAGCAGCCCGGGACAGAACCAAGAGACCCAGTACTTC
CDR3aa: CASSPGQNQETQYF

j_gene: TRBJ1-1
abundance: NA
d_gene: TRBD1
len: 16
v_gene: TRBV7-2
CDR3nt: TGTGCCAGCAGCCGGGGGACAGGGGCGATGAACACTGAAGCTTTCTTT
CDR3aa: CASSRGTGAMNTEAFF

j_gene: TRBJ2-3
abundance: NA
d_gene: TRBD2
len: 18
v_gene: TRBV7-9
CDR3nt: TGTGCCAGCAGCTTAGCGCTCCTTGGCGGGGGGGCCCCCCGCTCGCAGTATTTT
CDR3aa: CASSLALLGGGAPRSQYF

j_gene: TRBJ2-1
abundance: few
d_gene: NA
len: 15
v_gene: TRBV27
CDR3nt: TGTGCCAGCAGTTTGGCGGCCCTCTCCTACAATGAGCAGTTCTTC
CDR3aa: CASSLAALSYNEQFF

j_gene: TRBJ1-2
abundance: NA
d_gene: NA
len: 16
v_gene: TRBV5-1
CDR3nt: TGCGCCAGCAGCTCAGAAGCCCTCAGGGGATCGGATGGCTACACCTTC
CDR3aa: CASSSEALRGSDGYTF

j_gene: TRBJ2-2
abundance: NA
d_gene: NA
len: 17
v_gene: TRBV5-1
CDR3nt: TGCGCCAGCAGCTTGGATCCCGGCAGCGTCGACACCGGGGAGCTGTTTTTT
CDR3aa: CASSLDPGSVDTGELFF

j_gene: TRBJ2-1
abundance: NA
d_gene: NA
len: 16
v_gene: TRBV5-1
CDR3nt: TGCGCCAGCTCGGCCACAGGGATGGGATTCGACAATGAGCAGTTCTTC
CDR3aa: CASSATGMGFDNEQFF

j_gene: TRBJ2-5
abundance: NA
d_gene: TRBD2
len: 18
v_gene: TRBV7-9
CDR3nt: TGTTCCAGCAGCTCCATGCCCCTTATCGGGAGGGCCGAGGAGACCCAGTACTTC
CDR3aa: CSSSSMPLIGRAEETQYF

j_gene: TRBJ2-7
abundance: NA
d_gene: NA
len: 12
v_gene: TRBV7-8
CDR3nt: TGTGCCAGCAGCCTAGGACAGTACGAGCAGTACTTC
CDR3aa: CASSLGQYEQYF

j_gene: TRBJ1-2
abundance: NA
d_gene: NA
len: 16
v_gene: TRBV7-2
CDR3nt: TGTGCCAGCAGCAGCAGAACAGGGCAATCTAACTATGGCTACACCTTC
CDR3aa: CASSSRTGQSNYGYTF

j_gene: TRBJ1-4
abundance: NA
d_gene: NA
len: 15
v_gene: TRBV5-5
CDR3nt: TGTGCCAGCAGTGGGGAGGGTTGGACTAATGAAAAACTGTTTTTT
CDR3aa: CASSGEGWTNEKLFF

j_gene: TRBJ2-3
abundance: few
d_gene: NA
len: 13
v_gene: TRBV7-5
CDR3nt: TGTGTCAGAAGCCCCCCGGGGAAAGGTACGCAGTATTTT
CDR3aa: CVRSPPGKGTQYF

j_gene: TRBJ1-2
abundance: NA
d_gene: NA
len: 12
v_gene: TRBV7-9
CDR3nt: TGTGCCAGCAGCCGAGCCCCCTATGGCTACACCTTC
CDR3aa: CASSRAPYGYTF

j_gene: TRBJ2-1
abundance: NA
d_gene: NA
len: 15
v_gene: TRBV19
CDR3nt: TGTGCCAGTAGTGCAACCGGGACTTATGTCAATGAGCAGTTCTTC
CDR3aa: CASSATGTYVNEQFF

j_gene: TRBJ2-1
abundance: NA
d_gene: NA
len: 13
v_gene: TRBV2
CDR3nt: TGTGCCAGCGTAGAGGCTGACTACAATGAGCAGTTCTTC
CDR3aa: CASVEADYNEQFF

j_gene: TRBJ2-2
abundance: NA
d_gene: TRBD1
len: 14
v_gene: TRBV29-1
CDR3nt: TGCAGCGTACGTAGGGGGCCGAACACCGGGGAGCTGTTTTTT
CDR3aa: CSVRRGPNTGELFF

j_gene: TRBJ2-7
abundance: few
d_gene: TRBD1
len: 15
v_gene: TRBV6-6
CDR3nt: TGTGCCAGCAGCCAAGACAGGGCTGGTCCCTACGAGCAGTACTTC
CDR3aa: CASSQDRAGPYEQYF

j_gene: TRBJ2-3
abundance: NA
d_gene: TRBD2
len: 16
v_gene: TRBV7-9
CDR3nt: TGTGCCAGCAGCTTAACCCTAGCGGGGCGCACAGATACGCAGTATTTT
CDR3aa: CASSLTLAGRTDTQYF

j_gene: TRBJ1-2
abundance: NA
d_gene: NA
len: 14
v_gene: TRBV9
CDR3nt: TGTGCCAGCAGCGAACAGCCAGGGCAATATGGCTACACCTTC
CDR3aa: CASSEQPGQYGYTF

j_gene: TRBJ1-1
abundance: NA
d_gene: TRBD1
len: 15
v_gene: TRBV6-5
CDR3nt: TGTGCCAGCAGTTACTCGACAGGGCTATCAAGGGAAGCTTTCTTT
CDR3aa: CASSYSTGLSREAFF

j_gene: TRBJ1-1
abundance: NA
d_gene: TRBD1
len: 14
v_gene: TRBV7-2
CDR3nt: TGTGCCAGCGCTCTTTGGACAGGCCCCATGGAAGCTTTCTTT
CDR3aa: CASALWTGPMEAFF

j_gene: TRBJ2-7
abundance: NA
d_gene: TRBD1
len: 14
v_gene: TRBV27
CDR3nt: TGTGCCAGCAGTTTATCGAGGACAGGTTACGAGCAGTACTTC
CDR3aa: CASSLSRTGYEQYF

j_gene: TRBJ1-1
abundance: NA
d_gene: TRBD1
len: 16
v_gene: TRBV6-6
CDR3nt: TGTGCCAGCAGTCACACAGGGGGCTTGGTGAACACTGAAGCTTTCTTT
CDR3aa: CASSHTGGLVNTEAFF

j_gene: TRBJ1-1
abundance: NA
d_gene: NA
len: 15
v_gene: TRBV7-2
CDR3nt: TGTGCCAGCAGCCTGGTCGGTGGGCCGGTGAGTGGAGCTTTCTTT
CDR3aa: CASSLVGGPVSGAFF

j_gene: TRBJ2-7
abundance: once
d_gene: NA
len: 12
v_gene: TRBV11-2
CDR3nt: TGTGCCAGCAGTTTTTACCGACTAGAGGAGGTCTTC
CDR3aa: CASSFYRLEEVF

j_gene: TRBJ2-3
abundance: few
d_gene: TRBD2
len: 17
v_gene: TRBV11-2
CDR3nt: TGTGCCAGCAGCTTCCGTGGGGCGGGGGGGCCCACAGATACGCAGTATTTT
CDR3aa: CASSFRGAGGPTDTQYF

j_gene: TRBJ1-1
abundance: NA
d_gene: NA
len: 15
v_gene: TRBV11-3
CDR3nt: TGTGCCAGCAGCTTAGATCAATCTCGTCTCAGTGAAGCTTTCTTT
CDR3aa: CASSLDQSRLSEAFF

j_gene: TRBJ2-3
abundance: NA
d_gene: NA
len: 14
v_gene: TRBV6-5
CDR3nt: TGTGCCAGCAGTCAACTAGCTTCCACAGATACGCAGTATTTT
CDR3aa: CASSQLASTDTQYF

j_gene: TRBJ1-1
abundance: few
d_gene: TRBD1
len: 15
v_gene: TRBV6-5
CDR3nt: TGTGCCAGCAGTTACTCGGGGCAGGGGGACACTGAAGCTTTCTTT
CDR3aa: CASSYSGQGDTEAFF

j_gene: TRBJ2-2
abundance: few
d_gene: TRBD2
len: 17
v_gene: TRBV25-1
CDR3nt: TGTGCCAGCAGTGAAAGTCCCGGGAGGCCCAACACCGGGGAGCTGTTTTTT
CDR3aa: CASSESPGRPNTGELFF

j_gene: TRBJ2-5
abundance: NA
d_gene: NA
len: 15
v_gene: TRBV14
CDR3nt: TGTGCCAGCAGCCAAGCCCGACACATCCAAGAGACCCAGTACTTC
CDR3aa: CASSQARHIQETQYF

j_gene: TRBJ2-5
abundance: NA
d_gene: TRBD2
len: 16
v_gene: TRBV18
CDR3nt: TGTGCCAGCTCACCTCTCTTCGCGGGGGGTAGAGAGACCCAGTACTTC
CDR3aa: CASSPLFAGGRETQYF

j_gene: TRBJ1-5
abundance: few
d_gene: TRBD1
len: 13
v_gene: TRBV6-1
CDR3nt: TGTGCCAGCAGTGAATTGGGACAGGTAACCCAGCATTTT
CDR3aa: CASSELGQVTQHF

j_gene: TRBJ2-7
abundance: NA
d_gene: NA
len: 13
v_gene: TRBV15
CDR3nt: TGTGCCACCAGCAGAGATATTTCAGGCGAGCAGTACTTC
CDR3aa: CATSRDISGEQYF

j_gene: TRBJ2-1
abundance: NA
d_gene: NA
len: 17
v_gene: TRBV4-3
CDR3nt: TGCGCCAGCAGCCAAGGGGCCGGGACTCTACTCAACAATGAGCAGTTCTTC
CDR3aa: CASSQGAGTLLNNEQFF

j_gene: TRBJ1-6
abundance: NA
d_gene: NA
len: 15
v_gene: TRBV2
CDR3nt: TGTGCCAGCAGGGCTCGACAGGAATTGAATTCACCCCTCCACTTT
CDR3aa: CASRARQELNSPLHF

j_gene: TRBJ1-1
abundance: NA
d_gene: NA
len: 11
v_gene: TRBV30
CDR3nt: TGTGCCTGGAGTGGACAGCTTGAAGCTTTCTTT
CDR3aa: CAWSGQLEAFF

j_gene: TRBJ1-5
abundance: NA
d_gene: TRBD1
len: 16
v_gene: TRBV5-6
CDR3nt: TGTGCCAGCAGCATCGGGACAGTAAATAGCAATCAGCCCCAGCATTTT
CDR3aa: CASSIGTVNSNQPQHF

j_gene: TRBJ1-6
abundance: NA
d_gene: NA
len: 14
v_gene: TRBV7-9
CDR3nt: TGTGCCAGCAGCTTGGCAGGGGTGGGTGTGCCCCTCCACTTT
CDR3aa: CASSLAGVGVPLHF

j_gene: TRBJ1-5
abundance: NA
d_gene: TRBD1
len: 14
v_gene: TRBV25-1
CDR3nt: TGTGCCAGCAGTGAGACAGGGGGGGATCAGCCCCAGCATTTT
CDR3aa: CASSETGGDQPQHF

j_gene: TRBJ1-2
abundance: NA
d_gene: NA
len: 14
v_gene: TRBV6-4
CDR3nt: TGTGCCAGCAGGAGTCGGCAGGGGATCTATGGCTACACCTTC
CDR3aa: CASRSRQGIYGYTF

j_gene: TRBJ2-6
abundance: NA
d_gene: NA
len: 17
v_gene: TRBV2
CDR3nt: TGTGCCAGCAGTGATCCGGGAATTAGGTCTGGGGCCAACGTCCTGACTTTC
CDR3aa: CASSDPGIRSGANVLTF

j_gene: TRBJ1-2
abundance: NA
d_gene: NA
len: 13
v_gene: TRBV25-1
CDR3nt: TGTGCCAGCAGCCATTCAAGTTACTATGGCTACCCCTTC
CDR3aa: CASSHSSYYGYPF

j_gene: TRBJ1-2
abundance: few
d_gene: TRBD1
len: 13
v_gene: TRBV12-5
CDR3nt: TGTGCTAGTGGTTTGTGGGGACAGAGCGAAACTACCTTC
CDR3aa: CASGLWGQSETTF

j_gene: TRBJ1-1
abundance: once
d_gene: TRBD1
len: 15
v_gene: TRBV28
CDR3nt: TGTGCCAGCAGAGGGACCGGGACAGGGGTATCTGAAGCTTTCTTT
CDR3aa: CASRGTGTGVSEAFF

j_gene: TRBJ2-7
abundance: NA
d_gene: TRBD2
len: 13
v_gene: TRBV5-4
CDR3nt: TGTGCCAGCAGCCCCGGGACTAGCGGGCCCCGACACTTC
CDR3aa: CASSPGTSGPRHF